The source of this TCR beta chain is a study of response to subunit inactivated influenza vaccine. Overall study results and limits: A suggestion made by the authors is that each seasonal influenza vaccination recruits few new T cells.

A single record per CDR3 protein comes from TCRdb applying MiXCR to the RT-PCR reads. The sample gives about 800,000 distinct CDR3 sequences, approximately 21% of which show up once; about a tenth is in the top ten. On this clonotype: The antigen is not known.

The V and J ends lost 2 bases and 2 bases respectively, with 13 bases between them. Germline V gene sequence: CDR1 DFQATT, CDR2 SNEGSKA (reference sequence). The CDR3 extends over 14 amino acids. This TCR was recovered from a man aged 50-59 years who received an inactivated influenza vaccine. The J gene is TRBJ2-7, the V gene TRBV20-1, with D possibly called TRBD1 or TRBD2 (5 bases each). The material sequenced was PBMCs from blood, taken less than 6 days after vaccination. The CDR3 sequence is CSARRPGTTYEQYF. The CDR3 DNA sequence: TGCAGTGCTAGACGTCCGGGGACCACCTACGAGCAGTACTTC.